Listed below are T cell receptor beta chains from one sample, sequenced in a study of regulatory T cells in long-lasting Graves disease. TCRdb used MiXCR to reprocess the multiplex PCR reads, holding one entry per CDR3 protein. The sample has around 300,000 distinct CDR3 sequences; more than 20% are singletons. The source was peripheral blood mononuclear cells (PBMCs), collected when the disease was refractory, from a patient treated with antithyroid drugs. The receptors derive from a female donor with Graves disease. Both conserved end residues are part of each CDR3. The D gene is left open where the match is weak. Clone size, where shown, is once, few, many, or a class for clones that have expanded.

TRBV20-1	NA	TRBJ1-2	NA	17	TGCAGTGCTAGAGTGAGTTACAGGGAGGAAGGGGCAGATGGCTACACCTTC	CSARVSYREEGADGYTF
TRBV28	many	TRBJ1-4	NA	13	TGTGCCAGCAGTTTATCGGGATGGGAAAAACTGTTTTTT	CASSLSGWEKLFF
TRBV7-6	few	TRBJ2-5	TRBD2	16	TGTGCCAGCAGCTTAGAGGTTCTAGCGGGAGTGGAGACCCAGTACTTC	CASSLEVLAGVETQYF
TRBV7-2	many	TRBJ2-5	NA	21	TGTGCCAGCAGCTTACGGTTTGGGGGTCCACAGTTCTACTTGGTACAAGAGACCCAGTACTTC	CASSLRFGGPQFYLVQETQYF
TRBV6-1	few	TRBJ2-2	TRBD1	15	TGTGCCAGCATAGGTTTGGACAGGGACACCGGGGAGCTGTTTTTT	CASIGLDRDTGELFF
TRBV9	once	TRBJ1-1	TRBD1	15	TGTGCCAGCAGCCCAGAGACAGGGTTCCTCGCTGAAGCTTTCTTT	CASSPETGFLAEAFF
TRBV19	NA	TRBJ2-1	NA	16	TGTGCCAGTAGTATCGAATACGGGAGACTCTACAATGAGCAGTTCTTC	CASSIEYGRLYNEQFF
TRBV6-9	few	TRBJ2-4	TRBD1	15	TGTGCCAGCAGTTCCCTGGACAGGGTTAAAAACATTCAGTACTTC	CASSSLDRVKNIQYF
TRBV12-5	few	TRBJ2-3	TRBD2	14	TGTGCCTTTTGGGTGGGGGGGGGCACAGATACGCAGTATTTT	CAFWVGGGTDTQYF
TRBV29-1	few	TRBJ2-7	TRBD1	14	TGCAGCGTTGAAGGGACAGGGGGTTTCTACGAGCAGTACTTC	CSVEGTGGFYEQYF
TRBV9	NA	TRBJ1-4	NA	13	TGTGCCAGCAGCGTAGACTTGACTGAAAAACTGTTTTTT	CASSVDLTEKLFF
TRBV15	NA	TRBJ2-3	TRBD2	16	TGTGCCACCAGCAGCAGACTAGCGGGAGGTACAGATACGCAGTATTTT	CATSSRLAGGTDTQYF
TRBV25-1	NA	TRBJ1-2	TRBD1	14	TGTGCCAGCAGCGAGGCAGGGGGCCGGGTAGGCTACACCTTC	CASSEAGGRVGYTF
TRBV24-1	few	TRBJ2-1	NA	14	TGTGCCACCAGTGATTACCGACAGGCCCATGAGCAGTTCTTC	CATSDYRQAHEQFF
TRBV19	many	TRBJ1-2	NA	15	TGTGCCAGTAGTATTCCGACAATGGAGCACCCTGGCTACACCTTC	CASSIPTMEHPGYTF
TRBV7-6	many	TRBJ1-6	NA	14	TGTGCCAGCAGCTTGCGTGGGGGGGATTCACCCCTCCACTTT	CASSLRGGDSPLHF
TRBV5-6	few	TRBJ1-2	NA	14	TGTGCCAGCAGCTCGGGGAATGGTGGCTATGGCTACACCTTC	CASSSGNGGYGYTF
TRBV6-1	many	TRBJ2-7	TRBD2	16	TGTGCCAGCAGTCTCACTAGCGGGAGCTCCTCCTACGAGCAGTACTTC	CASSLTSGSSSYEQYF
TRBV4-2	few	TRBJ1-2	NA	14	TGTGCCAGCAGCCTTCCTCGGGAGAACTATGGCTACACCTTC	CASSLPRENYGYTF
TRBV7-9	NA	TRBJ2-5	NA	16	TGTGCCAGCAGCCCCCGTGAGCCTCAGGGCCAAGAGACCCAGTACTTC	CASSPREPQGQETQYF
TRBV29-1	many	TRBJ1-1	NA	17	TGCAGCGTTGTGGGTCCCCGACTCCAGTTGGCCAACACTGAAGCTTTCTTT	CSVVGPRLQLANTEAFF
TRBV7-2	few	TRBJ2-7	NA	15	TGTGCCAGCAGCTTAGTGCTTAGCAGCTCCTACGAGCAGTACTTC	CASSLVLSSSYEQYF
TRBV7-3	many	TRBJ2-7	TRBD1	14	TGTGCCAGCAGCTCAGGGACAGGGGGCGGCGAGCAGTACTTC	CASSSGTGGGEQYF
TRBV28	many	TRBJ1-1	NA	15	TGTGCCAGCCGACAACCCCGGATAACGAACACTGAAGCTTTCTTT	CASRQPRITNTEAFF
TRBV15	many	TRBJ2-5	NA	14	TGTGCCACCAGCAGAGATATGACATCTGAGACCCAGTACTTC	CATSRDMTSETQYF
TRBV19	NA	TRBJ2-7	NA	14	TGTGCCAGTAGTATACAGGGTGCGACCTACGAGCAGTACTTC	CASSIQGATYEQYF
TRBV3-1	NA	TRBJ2-5	TRBD2	16	TGTGCCAGCAGCCAAGTCTTAGCGGGAGTTATAGAGACCCAGTACTTC	CASSQVLAGVIETQYF
TRBV20-1	few	TRBJ2-7	TRBD1	14	TGCAGTGCTAGGCAGGACAGGGCGTCTATCGAGCAGTACTTC	CSARQDRASIEQYF
TRBV3-1	NA	TRBJ2-7	NA	14	TGTGCCAGCAGCACTCGACTCATCCGCGGCGAGCAGTACTTC	CASSTRLIRGEQYF
TRBV6-1	NA	TRBJ2-2	NA	13	TGTGCCAGCAACCTACAGGTCACCGGGGAGCTGTTTTTT	CASNLQVTGELFF
TRBV4-3	few	TRBJ2-4	NA	13	TGCGCCAGCAGCCAAGATAGGGGAAACATTCAGTACTTC	CASSQDRGNIQYF
TRBV28	many	TRBJ1-2	NA	14	TGTGCCAGCAGCTTCGGGGGAGCTAACTATGGCTACACCTTC	CASSFGGANYGYTF
TRBV19	few	TRBJ1-5	TRBD1	15	TGTGCCAGTCAAGAACAGGGGGCGAGCAATCAGCCCCAGCATTTT	CASQEQGASNQPQHF
TRBV5-8	NA	TRBJ1-4	NA	15	TGTGCCAGCAGTTCCGCAGAGACAACTAATGAAAAACTGTTTTTT	CASSSAETTNEKLFF
TRBV29-1	few	TRBJ1-3	NA	12	TGCAGCGTTGTTGTGGGAGATCACGCCATATATTTT	CSVVVGDHAIYF
TRBV4-3	NA	TRBJ1-5	NA	17	TGCGCCAGCAGCCTTACTCGGGACCCAAGCGGGGCTCAGCCCCAGCATTTT	CASSLTRDPSGAQPQHF
TRBV4-3	few	TRBJ1-2	NA	13	TGCGCCAGCAGCCGAGATCGTAGGGGCCGCTACACCTTC	CASSRDRRGRYTF